The clone carrying this TCR beta chain was observed a handful of times. As yet, its antigen is unknown. This CDR3 has 18 amino acids. Unique molecular identifiers were incorporated when the TCRbeta library was constructed. Each CDR3 protein gets one entry after TCRdb re-called the PCR reads with MiXCR. The sample lists about a million distinct CDR3 sequences, about 30% occurring once. The data stem from a study of T-cell reconstitution after alpha-beta-depleted transplantation in children. Study observations and caveats: Diversity and T-cell counts at one year after transplant derived mostly from new T cells. For some patients, TCRbeta diversity was high at day 60 because of recipient T cells and thymic progenitors that survived. About two months after transplant, alpha-beta T cells reportedly came from several hundred expanded graft clones.

The gene calls are TRBV21-1 and TRBJ1-2; the tabulated D call, TRBD1, remains unverified against the DNA. TRBV21-1 is described as a pseudogene. Sequenced here: PBMCs, mostly from graft donor cells, sampled 360 days after TCRalphabeta/CD19-depleted stem cell transplant. The sequence was collected from a boy younger than two who had a stem cell transplant for SCID, so the T cells may come from the graft donor. The CDR3 sequence: CASSPPRGPGRGNYGYTF. The CDR3 nucleotides are TGTGCCAGCAGCCCTCCCCGGGGACCAGGGAGGGGGAACTATGGCTACACCTTC.